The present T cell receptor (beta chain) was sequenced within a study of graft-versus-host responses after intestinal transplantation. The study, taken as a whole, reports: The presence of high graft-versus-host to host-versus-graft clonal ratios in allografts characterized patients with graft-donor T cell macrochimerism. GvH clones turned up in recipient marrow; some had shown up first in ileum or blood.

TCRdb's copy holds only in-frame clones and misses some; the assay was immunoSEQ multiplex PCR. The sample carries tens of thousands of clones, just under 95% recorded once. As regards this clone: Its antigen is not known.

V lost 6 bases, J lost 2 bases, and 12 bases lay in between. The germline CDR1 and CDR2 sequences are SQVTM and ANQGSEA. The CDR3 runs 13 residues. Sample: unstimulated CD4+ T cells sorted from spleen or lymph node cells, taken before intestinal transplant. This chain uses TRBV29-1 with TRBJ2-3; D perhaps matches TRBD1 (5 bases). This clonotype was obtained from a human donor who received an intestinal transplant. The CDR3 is CSVKDSITDTQYF. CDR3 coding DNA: TGCAGCGTGAAAGACAGCATCACAGATACGCAGTATTTT.